The 25 T cell receptor beta chains in this list originate from one sample, sequenced in a study of blood T cell repertoires in COVID-19 (dated by TCRdb to about 2020). The library was produced with the immunoSEQ multiplex PCR assay. Here the immuneACCESS table is served through TCRdb, limited to in-frame sequences with V and J called. Missing clones are a known gap in these copies; in checked studies unresolved V genes cover under half, and the rest lacks a known reason. The sample table lists around 390,000 clones, around nine tenths of them with a count of one. Of the sample, about a tenth is held by the ten largest clones. The source material was PBMCs or T cells enriched from blood (not recorded which). The receptors derive from a woman aged 50 to 60 who had recovered from COVID-19.

The V call is TRBV5-5, the J call TRBJ1-3; D is ambiguous. The ends were cut back, 2 bases at V and 4 bases at J, with 10 bases in the middle. The CDR3 consists of 14 residues. Germline V gives CDR1 SGHKS, CDR2 YYEKEE (reference sequence). This CDR3 reads CASSLLWQGNTIYF. CDR3 DNA sequence: TGTGCCAGCAGCTTACTATGGCAGGGAAACACCATATATTTT.

The chain has TRBV27 and TRBJ1-5; D might be TRBD1 (6 bases). The V end lost 5 bases, the J end lost 3 bases, and 14 bases lay between the germline ends. Germline V gives CDR1 MNHEY, CDR2 SMNVEV (reference sequence). The CDR3 contains 15 residues. The chain's CDR3 is CASSVMGDTNQPQHF. The DNA of the CDR3 is TGTGCCAGCAGTGTTATGGGGGACACCAATCAGCCCCAGCATTTT.

As to this clone: Other DNA sequences of this sample code for an identical CDR3. The chain recombines TRBV7-9 with TRBJ1-1; D ambiguous. The CDR3 runs to 14 residues. The V gene's germline CDR1 is SEHNR and CDR2 FQNEAQ (reference sequence). Trimming cost V 5 bases and J 1 base, with 11 bases left between them. The CDR3 DNA reads as TGTGCCAGCAGCCTCGGACGGGGGAACACTGAAGCTTTCTTT. Translating gives CASSLGRGNTEAFF.

The chain couples TRBV27 to TRBJ1-4; 9 bases are shared with TRBD1. This CDR3 spans 17 amino acids. Trimming cost V 3 bases and J 4 bases; bases outside gene matches: 9. Germline CDR1 is MNHEY and CDR2 is SMNVEV (reference sequence). In nucleotides, the CDR3 is TGTGCCAGCAGTTTGCTGAATACAGGGGGCGGTAATGAAAAACTGTTTTTT. Translation: CASSLLNTGGGNEKLFF.

The chain is built from TRBV4-1 and TRBJ1-2, with D possibly TRBD1 on 5 matching bases. CDR1 MGHRA and CDR2 YSYEKL come from the germline V gene. CDR3 length equals 18 residues. The ends were cut back, 0 bases at V and 5 bases at J, with 22 bases in the middle. CDR3 nucleotide sequence: TGCGCCAGCAGCCAAGAACTCGGGGGGAGACCCTTTCTATATGGCTACACCTTC. It specifies CASSQELGGRPFLYGYTF.

J is TRBJ1-3 and V is TRBV28, with 7 bases lining up with TRBD1. V shed 5 bases and J 0 bases; nucleotides not matched to a gene: 13. This CDR3 region has 18 residues. Germline V lookup: CDR1 MDHEN, CDR2 SYDVKM. The CDR3 is CASSLGTAILHSGNTIYF. In DNA, the CDR3 is TGTGCCAGCAGTCTCGGGACAGCGATTCTCCACTCTGGAAACACCATATATTTT.

The chain recombines TRBV28 with TRBJ1-6; TRBD1 matches 7 bases. Trimming cost V 5 bases and J 0 bases; bases outside gene matches: 16. The CDR3 extends over 20 amino acids. Per germline, CDR1 MDHEN and CDR2 SYDVKM. The CDR3 bases are TGTGCCAGCAGTCCTCTCCGGGACAGCATCGTGAGCTCCTATAATTCACCCCTCCACTTT. This gives the protein CASSPLRDSIVSSYNSPLHF.

Here the CDR3 reads CASSYGVGGYGYTF. In nucleotides, the CDR3 is TGTGCCAGCAGTTACGGGGTGGGAGGGTATGGCTACACCTTC. This chain connects TRBV6-5 to TRBJ1-2; no firm D call. CDR1 and CDR2 (germline): MNHEY, SVGAGI. V lost 2 bases and J lost 5, with 12 bases in between. There are 14 residues in the CDR3.

The genes are TRBV2 and TRBJ1-6, with D uncertain. Germline V gives CDR1 SNHLY, CDR2 FYNNEI. Trimming took off 7 bases at V and 3 bases at J, with 10 bases between the two ends. The CDR3 runs to 14 residues. CDR3 in amino acids: CASKEGVYNSPLHF. Written as DNA, the CDR3 is TGTGCCAGCAAGGAGGGAGTCTATAATTCACCCCTCCACTTT.

This clone showed up just a few times. V usage is TRBV7-9 and J usage is TRBJ1-1; 9 bases align to TRBD1. CDR1 is SEHNR and CDR2 is FQNEAQ in the germline V gene (reference sequence). The CDR3 runs to 18 residues. With V trimmed by 5 bases and J by 0 bases, 13 bases remained unmatched. CDR3 region: CASSIPTGGEGVNTEAFF. The CDR3, as DNA: TGTGCCAGCAGCATACCTACAGGGGGCGAGGGAGTGAACACTGAAGCTTTCTTT.

The CDR3 nucleotides read TGTGCCAGCAGCCCGCAGGGGACAGTTGAAGCTTTCTTT. Amino acid sequence: CASSPQGTVEAFF. The chain employs TRBV6-5 and TRBJ1-1; 7 bases agree with TRBD1. The length of the CDR3 is 13 residues. V lost 6 bases to trimming and J lost 7 bases; unmatched junction nucleotides: 8. Germline V gene sequence: CDR1 MNHEY, CDR2 SVGAGI.

This chain connects TRBV2 to TRBJ2-3; 12 positions agree with TRBD2. Germline V gene data show CDR1 as SNHLY and CDR2 as FYNNEI. The CDR3 length is 14 residues. With V trimmed by 8 bases and J by 0 bases, 0 bases remained unmatched. CDR3 sequence: CASGLAGSTDTQYF. CDR3 in DNA: TGTGCCAGCGGACTAGCGGGGAGCACAGATACGCAGTATTTT.

V gene TRBV12-3 or TRBV12-4 combines with J gene TRBJ1-1; unclear D gene. This CDR3 is 12 amino acids long. Deletions cut 3 bases from V and 7 bases from J, with 9 bases between. The CDR3 nucleotides read TGTGCCAGCAGTTTGGGCCGAAGTGAAGCTTTCTTT. Protein sequence: CASSLGRSEAFF.

J is TRBJ1-1 and V is TRBV13; 7 nucleotides line up with TRBD1. The junction had 7 bases not matched to a gene; V was cut back by 6 bases and J by 3 bases. The germline V gene has CDR1 PRHDT and CDR2 FYEKMQ (reference sequence). This CDR3 contains 14 residues. The CDR3 DNA is TGTGCCAGCAGACAGGGGAAAGGTTACACTGAAGCTTTCTTT. This translates into CASRQGKGYTEAFF.

The genes are TRBV10-3 and TRBJ1-2, with D possibly TRBD1 on 5 matching bases. Germline V gene data show CDR1 as ENHRY and CDR2 as SYGVKD. This CDR3 spans 15 amino acids. V lost 2 bases, J lost 0 bases, and 10 bases lay in between. CDR3 nucleotide sequence: TGTGCCATCAGTGAGCCCGACAGCGCTAACTATGGCTACACCTTC. Its protein product is CAISEPDSANYGYTF.

The chain is built from TRBV9 and TRBJ1-3; D unresolved. V lost 4 bases and J 0 bases, leaving 11 bases between the germline ends. Germline lookup yields CDR1 SGDLS and CDR2 YYNGEE. This CDR3 is built from 15 residues. For the CDR3, the DNA is TGTGCCAGCAGCACCGCCGCGGGCTCTGGAAACACCATATATTTT. Its protein is CASSTAAGSGNTIYF.

The genes are TRBV6-2 or TRBV6-3 and TRBJ2-3; 10 positions agree with TRBD2. Germline lookup yields CDR1 MNHEY and CDR2 SVGEGT. Trimming cost V 5 bases and J 3 bases; bases outside gene matches: 11. The CDR3 has 17 amino acids. Written as DNA, the CDR3 is TGTGCCAGCAGTCAGCATAGCGGGGGGACCTTGACAGATACGCAGTATTTT. It specifies CASSQHSGGTLTDTQYF.

J is TRBJ2-5 and V is TRBV6-5; a weak D match, TRBD1 (5 bases). The CDR3 loop spans 14 amino acids. CDR1 MNHEY and CDR2 SVGAGI come from the germline V gene. V shed 0 bases and J shed 2 bases, with 7 bases lying between them. The CDR3 sequence: CASSYSKGQETQYF. Here the CDR3 DNA reads TGTGCCAGCAGTTACTCGAAGGGGCAAGAGACCCAGTACTTC.

This chain uses TRBV4-2 with TRBJ1-4; D is undetermined. Germline lookup yields CDR1 LGHNA and CDR2 YNFKEQ. Deletions cut 6 bases from V and 5 bases from J, with 13 bases between. The CDR3 runs to 14 residues. The chain's CDR3 is CASRPKQKNEKLFF. CDR3 DNA sequence: TGTGCCAGCAGGCCTAAACAGAAAAATGAAAAACTGTTTTTT.

This chain uses TRBV7-8 with TRBJ2-7; no firm D call. Trimming cost V 5 bases and J 3 bases, with 11 bases left between them. This CDR3 region has 13 residues. The germline V gene encodes CDR1 SGHVS and CDR2 FQNEAQ. In DNA form, the CDR3 reads TGTGCCAGCAGCACCGCAGGTATCTACGAGCAGTACTTC. Protein sequence: CASSTAGIYEQYF. Using reference TRBV7-8 and TRBJ2-7 for the parts outside the CDR3, the full variable domain is GAGVSQSPRYKVAKRGQDVALRCDPISGHVSLFWYQQALGQGPEFLTYFQNEAQLDKSGLPSDRFFAERPEGSVSTLKIQRTQQEDSAVYLCASSTAGIYEQYFGPGTRLTVT.

V is TRBV28 and J is TRBJ2-6; 10 nucleotides agree with TRBD1. CDR3 length: 19 amino acids. V was clipped by 7 bases and J by 2 bases; unmatched bases: 14. From germline, CDR1 is MDHEN and CDR2 SYDVKM. The CDR3 loop reads CASTDAFGTGAPGANVLTF. As DNA, the CDR3 is TGTGCCAGCACCGACGCCTTTGGGACAGGGGCCCCTGGGGCCAACGTCCTGACTTTC.

V usage is TRBV11-2 and J usage is TRBJ2-3; D unresolved. The germline CDR1 and CDR2 sequences are SGHAT and FQNNGV. Trimming stripped 1 base from V and 3 bases from J, with 8 bases between. This CDR3 spans 14 amino acids. The CDR3 DNA sequence: TGTGCCAGCAGCTTAGTATTACGGACAGATACGCAGTATTTT. This encodes CASSLVLRTDTQYF.

The chain recombines TRBV10-3 with TRBJ1-2; 9 positions agree with TRBD1. The ends lost 4 bases at V and 10 bases at J; junction bases unmatched: 16. The CDR3 runs 16 residues. The V gene's germline CDR1 is ENHRY and CDR2 SYGVKD. The DNA for the CDR3 is TGTGCCATCAGTGCATCCGGGACAGGGTTGAAAGGTGACTACACCTTC. Translated: CAISASGTGLKGDYTF.

This chain connects TRBV30 to TRBJ2-3; 8 bases are shared with TRBD2. The CDR3 has 15 residues. Germline V gene data show CDR1 as GTSNPN and CDR2 as SVGIG (reference sequence). Germline trimming cut 4 bases from V and 4 bases from J; bases unmatched to any gene: 10. The chain's CDR3 is CAWTGLAVFPDTQYF. CDR3 nucleotide sequence: TGTGCCTGGACCGGACTAGCTGTTTTCCCAGATACGCAGTATTTT.

This chain connects TRBV27 to TRBJ1-5, with D possibly being TRBD1 (5 bases). Trimming stripped 5 bases from V and 0 bases from J, with 14 bases between. CDR3 length equals 16 residues. Germline V gene lookup returns CDR1 MNHEY and CDR2 SMNVEV (reference sequence). The CDR3 loop is CASSPSGLPSNQPQHF. Written as DNA, the CDR3 is TGTGCCAGCAGTCCCTCGGGACTACCTAGCAATCAGCCCCAGCATTTT.